These T cell receptor beta chains were read from a single sample in a study of cytomegalovirus exposure and HLA in healthy donors. Profiled with immunoSEQ multiplex PCR; TCRdb holds only in-frame clones, not every one. Of around 140,000 clones in the sample, 75% were seen once. The specimen was PBMCs. The receptors were sampled from a man aged 30 to 39 in good health and CMV-seronegative. CDR3s include the opening cysteine and the closing phenylalanine or tryptophan. D genes are given only for firm matches.

J gene,V gene,D gene,CDR3 DNA,CDR3 protein
TRBJ1-4,TRBV4-1,TRBD1,TGCGCCAGCAGCCTGAACAGGGGGCAAACTAATGAAAAACTGTTTTTT,CASSLNRGQTNEKLFF
TRBJ1-4,TRBV18,TRBD1,TGTGCCAGCTCACAAAATCAGGGGGCGCACGAAAAACTGTTTTTT,CASSQNQGAHEKLFF
TRBJ2-3,TRBV5-1,TRBD2,TGCGCCAGCAGCTTGAAATGGACTAGCGGCACAGATACGCAGTATTTT,CASSLKWTSGTDTQYF
TRBJ2-7,TRBV7-8,.,TGTGCCAGCGCCTACCAATCAGGGGGGAAAACCGTCTACGAGCAGTACTTC,CASAYQSGGKTVYEQYF
TRBJ1-2,TRBV28,TRBD1,TGTGCCAGCACCACAACAGGGGGCAAAGGCGACTATGGCTACACCTTC,CASTTTGGKGDYGYTF
TRBJ2-4,TRBV11-2,.,TGTGCCAGCCTCCCCCGGGTCCAGAGCAACATTCAGTACTTC,CASLPRVQSNIQYF
TRBJ2-5,TRBV18,.,TGTGCCAGCAAGCTTGTCCAGGGGCAAGAGACCCAGTACTTC,CASKLVQGQETQYF
TRBJ2-7,TRBV28,TRBD2,TGTGCCAGCAGTTTTCTAGCGGGGGGGCGTACCGGAACCTACGAGCAGTACTTC,CASSFLAGGRTGTYEQYF
TRBJ1-1,TRBV9,TRBD1,TGTGCCAGCAGCGCCGGGACAGGGGGCGTCGGAACTGAAGCTTTCTTT,CASSAGTGGVGTEAFF
TRBJ2-1,TRBV19,.,TGTGCCAGTAGTATTAACGGGGGACCCCACAATGAGCAGTTCTTC,CASSINGGPHNEQFF
TRBJ1-3,TRBV7-8,TRBD1,TGTGCCAGCAGCTCCCGGCCAACAGGGGCTGGAAACACCATATATTTT,CASSSRPTGAGNTIYF
TRBJ2-1,TRBV15,.,TGTGCCACCAGCAGAGCCCTCGGCCGGAACAGGGACTCCTACAATGAGCAGTTCTTC,CATSRALGRNRDSYNEQFF
TRBJ1-2,TRBV18,.,TGTGCCAGCTCACCTGAGAACTATGGCTACACCTTC,CASSPENYGYTF
TRBJ2-3,TRBV9,.,TGTGCCAGCAGCGCCGAGGTGGGGCGGGGAACAGATACGCAGTATTTT,CASSAEVGRGTDTQYF
TRBJ1-1,TRBV5-4,.,TGTGCCAGCAGCCCTCAGAGAGGCACTGAAGCTTTCTTT,CASSPQRGTEAFF
TRBJ1-4,TRBV18,TRBD1,TGTGCCAGCTCACCACCGGGACAGGGGAATGAAAAACTGTTTTTT,CASSPPGQGNEKLFF
TRBJ2-7,TRBV2,.,TGTGCCAGCAGACGGGATATATCCTACGAGCAGTACTTC,CASRRDISYEQYF
TRBJ1-2,TRBV7-9,.,TGTGCCAGCACGTCCAGGGCGCGCGTTGGTGGCTACACCTTC,CASTSRARVGGYTF